Below, 12 T cell receptor beta chains from the same sample are listed, as sequenced in a study of blood T cell repertoires in COVID-19. The table came from immunoSEQ multiplex PCR; TCRdb's copy has only in-frame clones and leaves some out. The table has over 90,000 clones, just over 85% seen once. The sequenced material came from peripheral blood. The receptor source for this set is a woman in her fifties or sixties in a cohort sampled during active or convalescent COVID-19.

This clone was seen a few times. The genes are TRBV6-1 and TRBJ1-5; 10 nucleotides match TRBD1. The CDR3 runs 16 residues. With V trimmed by 4 bases and J by 3 bases, 6 bases remained unmatched. CDR1 is MNHNS, CDR2 SASEGT, per germline. In DNA, the CDR3 is TGTGCCAGCAGTGTCACGACAGGGGGCGTCAATCAGCCCCAGCATTTT. Translation: CASSVTTGGVNQPQHF.

This chain joins TRBV7-9 and TRBJ2-1; no firm D call. Trimming took 5 bases from V and 4 from J, leaving 12 bases between them. This CDR3 has 14 residues. Germline V lookup: CDR1 SEHNR, CDR2 FQNEAQ (reference sequence). The CDR3 DNA is TGTGCCAGCAGCCATTCTATCCATTACAATGAGCAGTTCTTC. Residues: CASSHSIHYNEQFF.

The table lists this clone with a few counts. J is TRBJ1-6 and V is TRBV7-6; D is uncertain. CDR1 SGHVS and CDR2 FNYEAQ come from the germline V gene. CDR3 length: 15 residues. V shed 2 bases and J shed 9 bases, with 14 bases lying between them. The CDR3 nucleotides read TGTGCCAGCAGCTTATTAGTGACGGCAGGTTCACCCCTCCACTTT. Its protein is CASSLLVTAGSPLHF.

Only one count was recorded for this clone. The gene calls are TRBV11-2 and TRBJ1-2; 7 nucleotides agree with TRBD1. Germline V lookup: CDR1 SGHAT, CDR2 FQNNGV. The CDR3 extends over 15 amino acids. Trimming took 3 bases from V and 4 from J; bases not matched to a gene: 8. The CDR3 sequence is CASSLTRQGFYGYTF. CDR3 DNA: TGTGCCAGCAGCTTGACGAGACAGGGCTTCTATGGCTACACCTTC.

The rearrangement uses TRBV3-1 (or the pseudogene TRBV3-2) and TRBJ1-3; no definite D call. Trimming removed 3 bases at V and 8 bases at J, with 14 bases between. Germline lookup yields CDR1 LGHDT and CDR2 YNNKEL (reference sequence). The CDR3 extends over 14 amino acids. DNA for the CDR3: TGTGCCAGCAGCCACCGACAAAAGGGAGACACCATATATTTT. Its protein is CASSHRQKGDTIYF.

This chain links TRBV19 with TRBJ2-2, with 12 positions matching TRBD2. Trimming cost V 9 bases and J 8 bases; bases outside gene matches: 4. Germline loops: CDR1 LNHDA, CDR2 SQIVND (reference sequence). This CDR3 has 13 amino acids. This CDR3 is CASRTSGVGELFF. DNA for the CDR3: TGTGCCAGCCGGACTAGCGGGGTGGGGGAGCTGTTTTTT.

J is TRBJ2-2 and V is TRBV6-4; no reliable D call. The germline V gene encodes CDR1 MRHNA and CDR2 SNTAGT. The CDR3 length is 12 residues. The V and J ends lost 2 bases and 7 bases respectively, with 5 bases between them. The CDR3 loop reads CASSDDIGELFF. The CDR3 DNA follows: TGTGCCAGCAGTGACGACATCGGGGAGCTGTTTTTT.

The rearrangement links TRBV18 to TRBJ2-5; TRBD1 agrees at 8 bases. After removal of 0 bases from V and 4 bases from J, the junction contained 4 bases not matched to a gene. CDR3 size: 15 residues. The germline CDR1 and CDR2 sequences are KGHSH and LQKENI. DNA of the CDR3: TGTGCCAGCTCACCACCGGCCGGACAGGGAGAGACCCAGTACTTC. Amino acids: CASSPPAGQGETQYF.

V usage is TRBV18 and J usage is TRBJ1-3, with D possibly being TRBD1 (5 bases). The V end lost 6 bases, the J end lost 3 bases, and 15 bases lay between the germline ends. In germline, CDR1 is KGHSH, CDR2 LQKENI. The CDR3 contains 15 residues. CDR3 protein: CASSADSTFGNTIYF. The CDR3 DNA is TGTGCCAGCTCGGCAGACAGTACTTTTGGAAACACCATATATTTT.

The chain carries TRBV6-1 and TRBJ2-7, with D unclear. V shed 4 bases and J shed 5 bases, with 15 bases lying between them. This CDR3 has 14 amino acids. Germline-derived CDR1 and CDR2 are MNHNS and SASEGT. The CDR3 nucleotides read TGTGCCAGCAGTGCCCAGGCCCCTCTCAACGAGCAGTACTTC. This translates into CASSAQAPLNEQYF.

The sample holds one count of this clone. The V call is TRBV15, the J call TRBJ1-1; a possible D gene is TRBD1 (5 bases). Germline V CDR1 and CDR2: LNHNV, YYDKDF (reference sequence). The CDR3 extends over 13 amino acids. Trimming shortened V by 0 bases and J by 8 bases, and 10 bases separated the two germline ends. The CDR3 reads CATSREGVTEAFF. The CDR3 DNA is TGTGCCACCAGCAGAGAAGGGGTGACAGAAGCTTTCTTT.

The rearrangement uses TRBV5-4 and TRBJ1-4; D is ambiguous. Germline V gives CDR1 SGHNT, CDR2 YYREEE (reference sequence). The CDR3 loop spans 14 amino acids. V lost 0 bases, J lost 1 base, and 4 bases lay in between. This chain's CDR3 is CASSLGLTNEKLFF. The CDR3 nucleotides read TGTGCCAGCAGCTTGGGACTAACTAATGAAAAACTGTTTTTT. Using reference TRBV5-4 and TRBJ1-4 for the parts outside the CDR3, the full variable domain is ETGVTQSPTHLIKTRGQQVTLRCSSQSGHNTVSWYQQALGQGPQFIFQYYREEENGRGNFPPRFSGLQFPNYSSELNVNALELDDSALYLCASSLGLTNEKLFFGSGTQLSVL.